The 9 T cell receptor beta chains presented below share a single source sample, sequenced in a study of shared clonotypes between healthy human individuals. CD8 cells classed as naive were CD45RO-negative and positively selected for CCR7, excluding terminally differentiated effector memory CD45RA+ cells. TCRdb's table, derived via immunoSEQ multiplex PCR, lists solely in-frame clones and lacks some. The data hold 1.5 million to 2.5 million clones, with about 95% observed a single time. The sequenced material came from naive CD8+ T cells sorted from blood. The source of these receptors is a man between 18 and 35 years old in good health.

The chain has TRBV18 and TRBJ2-5; perhaps TRBD2 as D (5 bases). CDR1 is KGHSH, CDR2 LQKENI, per germline. V lost 2 bases, J lost 3 bases, and 10 bases lay in between. CDR3 length: 14 residues. In DNA form, the CDR3 reads TGTGCCAGCTCACCATCCGGGGTGGAAGAGACCCAGTACTTC. It is translated as CASSPSGVEETQYF.

This clone appeared once. V is TRBV10-1 and J is TRBJ2-1, with 7 bases identical to TRBD1. Germline values: CDR1 WNHNN, CDR2 SYGVQD (reference sequence). CDR3 length: 14 amino acids. V lost 0 bases to trimming and J lost 6 bases; unmatched junction nucleotides: 2. In DNA form, the CDR3 reads TGCGCCAGCAGTGAGTCGGCAGGGGGCAATGAGCAGTTCTTC. Amino acid sequence: CASSESAGGNEQFF.

The J gene is TRBJ2-7, the V gene TRBV5-1, with D perhaps TRBD1 (5 bases). Germline V lookup: CDR1 SGHRS, CDR2 YFSETQ. Trimming removed 4 bases from V and 0 bases from J, with 17 bases in between. The CDR3 is 16 amino acids. The CDR3 loop is CASSPGAQGISYEQYF. CDR3 DNA sequence: TGCGCCAGCAGCCCGGGTGCGCAGGGAATCTCCTACGAGCAGTACTTC.

This clone is a singleton in its sample. The V call is TRBV10-2, the J call TRBJ1-5; D call uncertain. V lost 6 bases to trimming and J lost 2 bases, with 11 bases between them. The CDR3 totals 14 residues. The V gene's germline CDR1 is WSHSY and CDR2 SAAADI. This chain's CDR3 is CASRETLGNQPQHF. The CDR3 nucleotides are TGCGCCAGCAGGGAGACGTTGGGCAATCAGCCCCAGCATTTT.

The CDR3 DNA follows: TGTGCCAGCAGTTTCGCCGCTTGGACTGAAGCTTTCTTT. This codes for CASSFAAWTEAFF. The V and J genes are TRBV28 and TRBJ1-1; D is undetermined. Trimming cost V 3 bases and J 5 bases, with 10 bases left between them. CDR3 length: 13 residues. Germline-derived CDR1 and CDR2 are MDHEN and SYDVKM.

The chain's CDR3 is CASSVVAYNEQFF. CDR3 sequence (DNA): TGTGCCAGCAGCGTAGTGGCATACAATGAGCAGTTCTTC. The V gene is TRBV9, the J gene TRBJ2-1; the D is unclear. Germline V gene data show CDR1 as SGDLS and CDR2 as YYNGEE. The CDR3 consists of 13 residues. V was clipped by 0 bases and J by 4 bases, with 5 bases between them.

This rearrangement joins TRBV4-3 to TRBJ1-1; tentatively, D is TRBD1 (5 bases). CDR1 LGHNA and CDR2 YSLEER come from the germline V gene. The V gene lost 5 bases and the J gene lost 8 bases, with 15 bases spanning the gap. CDR3 length: 13 residues. The CDR3 region has the DNA TGCGCCAGCAGCTACGCAGGGAATTCGGAAGCTTTCTTT. Encoded protein: CASSYAGNSEAFF.

The V call is TRBV19, the J call TRBJ2-1, with no clear D. Per germline, CDR1 LNHDA and CDR2 SQIVND (reference sequence). This CDR3 is built from 13 residues. Trimming pared 2 bases from V and 5 bases from J, leaving 7 bases between. The CDR3 region has the DNA TGTGCCAGTAGTATAAAGTTCCACAATGAGCAGTTCTTC. Translating gives CASSIKFHNEQFF.

This clone was detected only once. The chain carries TRBV7-9 and TRBJ2-2; 7 bases map to TRBD1. The CDR3 totals 17 residues. With 2 bases clipped from V and 6 bases from J, the junction kept 12 bases outside the gene matches. The germline gives CDR1 SEHNR, CDR2 FQNEAQ (reference sequence). CDR3 in DNA: TGTGCCAGCAGCTTAACCAGGGGGACACTTCCACCCGGGGAGCTGTTTTTT. It encodes CASSLTRGTLPPGELFF.